This passage covers 17 T cell receptor beta chains from one sample sequenced in a study of shared clonotypes between healthy human individuals. Naive CD8 cells lacked CD45RO, underwent positive selection for CCR7 and left out terminally differentiated effector memory CD45RA+ cells. Repertoires were generated with immunoSEQ multiplex PCR, while TCRdb's copy carries only in-frame clones and drops some. Of fewer than 850,000 clones listed, 95% to 97% are singletons. Sample: naive CD8+ T cells sorted from blood. These receptors were obtained from a man aged 30 to 45 in good health.

The rearrangement uses TRBV12-5 and TRBJ2-1; 8 bases line up with TRBD1. Germline-derived CDR1 and CDR2 are LGHNT and FRNRAP. V shed 6 bases and J 4 bases; nucleotides not matched to a gene: 11. The CDR3 has 16 residues. CDR3 DNA sequence: TGTGCTAGTGGACCAGGGCCGGGACAGGTGTACAATGAGCAGTTCTTC. Protein product: CASGPGPGQVYNEQFF. Full variable domain (rest looked up from reference TRBV12-5 and TRBJ2-1): DARVTQTPRHKVTEMGQEVTMRCQPILGHNTVFWYRQTMMQGLELLAYFRNRAPLDDSGMPKDRFSAEMPDATLATLKIQPSEPRDSAVYFCASGPGPGQVYNEQFFGPGTRLTVL.

J is TRBJ2-2 and V is TRBV27; tentatively, D is TRBD1 (6 bases). Per germline, CDR1 MNHEY and CDR2 SMNVEV (reference sequence). The CDR3 contains 15 residues. V was cut by 0 bases and J by 7 bases, with 12 bases left in between. The CDR3 protein is CASSLSFGGVGELFF. CDR3 bases: TGTGCCAGCAGTTTATCGTTTGGGGGCGTCGGGGAGCTGTTTTTT.

The genes are TRBV27 and TRBJ2-7; 11 bases agree with TRBD1. The CDR3 runs to 16 residues. The V segment lost 6 bases and the J segment 2 bases; nucleotides outside the gene matches: 9. The germline V gene has CDR1 MNHEY and CDR2 SMNVEV (reference sequence). CDR3 bases: TGTGCCAGCAGCCCAGGACAGGGGGCGGGGACCTACGAGCAGTACTTC. This codes for CASSPGQGAGTYEQYF.

The chain links TRBV5-4 to TRBJ2-3, with a possible D match to TRBD2 (5 bases). CDR1 and CDR2 from the germline V gene are SGHNT and YYREEE (reference sequence). The length of the CDR3 is 17 residues. V lost 6 bases and J 2 bases, leaving 22 bases between the germline ends. In DNA, the CDR3 is TGTGCCAGCACCTCACGCTTGGGCGGGCCTACCACAGATACGCAGTATTTT. Translation: CASTSRLGGPTTDTQYF. Full variable domain (outside the CDR3, taken from reference TRBV5-4 and TRBJ2-3): ETGVTQSPTHLIKTRGQQVTLRCSSQSGHNTVSWYQQALGQGPQFIFQYYREEENGRGNFPPRFSGLQFPNYSSELNVNALELDDSALYLCASTSRLGGPTTDTQYFGPGTRLTVL.

V usage is TRBV19 and J usage is TRBJ2-2, with a weak D call TRBD1 (6 bases). This CDR3 has 16 residues. CDR1 LNHDA and CDR2 SQIVND come from the germline V gene (reference sequence). V dropped 3 bases and J dropped 1 base, with 12 bases sitting between them. The CDR3 region has the DNA TGTGCCAGTAGTATGTACAGGGCGAAGAACACCGGGGAGCTGTTTTTT. It codes for CASSMYRAKNTGELFF.

This clone was detected only once. The chain uses TRBV11-2 and TRBJ2-1; D gene unclear. CDR1 and CDR2 (germline): SGHAT, FQNNGV. V gave up 5 bases and J gave up 0 bases, with 8 bases separating them. The CDR3 length is 14 residues. In DNA form, the CDR3 reads TGTGCCAGCAGCCTGGGTTTCTCCTACAATGAGCAGTTCTTC. This codes for CASSLGFSYNEQFF.

Written as DNA, the CDR3 is TGCGCCAGCAGCCAGATCCCTCGGGACCTTCAATGGGGGCAGTTCTTC. Protein product: CASSQIPRDLQWGQFF. The chain combines TRBV4-1 with TRBJ2-1; D tentatively fits TRBD1 or TRBD2 (5 bases each). There are 16 residues in the CDR3. V shed 3 bases and J shed 12 bases, with 24 bases lying between them. Germline assignment: CDR1 MGHRA and CDR2 YSYEKL.

V gene TRBV7-8 combines with J gene TRBJ2-5; tentatively, D is TRBD2 (5 bases). Germline V gene data show CDR1 as SGHVS and CDR2 as FQNEAQ. The CDR3 contains 12 residues. Trimming took off 8 bases at V and 1 base at J, with 8 bases between the two ends. The CDR3 DNA reads as TGTGCCAGCGAGGGAACCCAAGAGACCCAGTACTTC. It specifies CASEGTQETQYF.

CDR3 DNA sequence: TGTGCCAGCAGCTTGGTACAGGGGGCATACACTGAAGCTTTCTTT. Residues: CASSLVQGAYTEAFF. The rearrangement uses TRBV5-8 and TRBJ1-1; the match to TRBD1 covers 9 bases. Germline loops: CDR1 SGHTS, CDR2 YDEGEE. This CDR3 comprises 15 residues. V dropped 0 bases and J dropped 3; count of bases not matched to a gene: 3.

The J gene is TRBJ1-2, the V gene TRBV28, with D tentatively TRBD1 (5 bases). Germline V gene data show CDR1 as MDHEN and CDR2 as SYDVKM. The CDR3 is 16 residues long. V was clipped by 1 base and J by 3 bases, with 15 bases between them. The CDR3 sequence: CASSLYGGTDDYGYTF. The CDR3 region has the DNA TGTGCCAGCAGTTTATACGGGGGGACGGACGACTATGGCTACACCTTC.

The V call is TRBV25-1, the J call TRBJ1-2; no clear D. There are 16 residues in the CDR3. Germline V gene data show CDR1 as MGHDK and CDR2 as SYGVNS. The ends were cut back, 2 bases at V and 4 bases at J, with 17 bases in the middle. The CDR3: CASSEEGRYNIYGYTF. The CDR3 region has the DNA TGTGCCAGCAGTGAAGAGGGCCGCTACAACATCTATGGCTACACCTTC.

V and J are TRBV7-9 and TRBJ2-1, with TRBD2 matching over 7 bases. V lost 5 bases and J lost 9; bases outside the gene matches: 4. This CDR3 region has 12 residues. CDR1 and CDR2 from the germline V gene are SEHNR and FQNEAQ (reference sequence). Here the CDR3 reads CASSPSGGEQFF. The CDR3 DNA reads as TGTGCCAGCAGCCCCTCGGGGGGTGAGCAGTTCTTC.

CDR3 loop: CASSFVAGGQETQYF. DNA for the CDR3: TGTGCCAGCAGCTTCGTTGCGGGGGGCCAAGAGACCCAGTACTTC. The chain joins TRBV7-9 to TRBJ2-5; 8 bases agree with TRBD2. Losses at the gene ends were 3 bases for V and 1 base for J; bases not matched to a gene: 4. The V gene's germline CDR1 is SEHNR and CDR2 FQNEAQ (reference sequence). The CDR3 sequence is 15 residues long.

V is TRBV29-1 and J is TRBJ2-1; 11 bases are shared with TRBD2. CDR1 is SQVTM and CDR2 is ANQGSEA in the germline V gene. Germline trimming cut 4 bases from V and 2 bases from J; bases unmatched to any gene: 7. The CDR3 spans 16 residues. The DNA for the CDR3 is TGCAGCGTTGTTGGTAGCGGGAGGGATACCTACAATGAGCAGTTCTTC. Its translation: CSVVGSGRDTYNEQFF.

The J gene is TRBJ1-2, the V gene TRBV4-1; TRBD1 aligns across 8 bases. V was pared by 2 bases and J by 4 bases, with 3 bases of the junction left unmatched. Germline V gives CDR1 MGHRA, CDR2 YSYEKL. The CDR3 spans 14 residues. The DNA for the CDR3 is TGCGCCAGCAGCCAACAGGGGGCAGGCTATGGCTACACCTTC. Its translation: CASSQQGAGYGYTF.

V gene TRBV10-3 combines with J gene TRBJ2-7, with D perhaps being TRBD1 or TRBD2 (5 bases each). The germline gives CDR1 ENHRY, CDR2 SYGVKD. V was cut by 0 bases and J by 2 bases, with 17 bases left in between. The CDR3 extends over 17 amino acids. The DNA for the CDR3 is TGTGCCATCAGTGAGTCGATCGGTGGGACCCTTACCTACGAGCAGTACTTC. Translation gives CAISESIGGTLTYEQYF.

The chain uses TRBV27 and TRBJ2-7, with 8 bases identical to TRBD2. This CDR3 has 15 residues. The ends lost 0 bases at V and 3 bases at J; junction bases unmatched: 4. Germline assignment: CDR1 MNHEY and CDR2 SMNVEV (reference sequence). The CDR3 sequence: CASSLSSGSLYEQYF. CDR3 nucleotides: TGTGCCAGCAGTTTATCCAGCGGGAGTCTCTACGAGCAGTACTTC.